The rows below give T cell receptor beta chains drawn from one sample of a study of cytotoxic CD8 clonotypes in ibrutinib-treated CLL. TCRdb's table, derived via immunoSEQ multiplex PCR, lists solely in-frame clones and lacks some. The sample lists 50,000 or so clones; around four fifths were seen once. Source: PBMCs, taken after 24 months of ibrutinib treatment. Receptor source: a human donor with chronic lymphocytic leukemia. Both conserved end residues are part of each CDR3. A D gene is named only where the DNA matches it firmly. A clone size is listed for some rows: how often the clone was seen (once, few, many), or a class if it is expanded.

cdr3_nt: TGTGCCAGCAGCGGAGGGGACTCCGAGGGCGGCGAGCAGTACTTC
cdr3_aa: CASSGGDSEGGEQYF
clone_size: NA
j_call: TRBJ2-7
d_call: NA
v_call: TRBV13

cdr3_nt: TGTGCCAGCAGTGAAGCGGGGGGGAACTACGAGCAGTACTTC
cdr3_aa: CASSEAGGNYEQYF
clone_size: NA
j_call: TRBJ2-7
d_call: TRBD2
v_call: TRBV6-1

cdr3_nt: TGTGCCTGGAGTGTTTCCGGAGGTAACTATGGCTACACCTTC
cdr3_aa: CAWSVSGGNYGYTF
clone_size: NA
j_call: TRBJ1-2
d_call: NA
v_call: TRBV30

cdr3_nt: TGTGCCAGCAGCTTGTCCGCCACAGATACGCAGTATTTT
cdr3_aa: CASSLSATDTQYF
clone_size: NA
j_call: TRBJ2-3
d_call: NA
v_call: TRBV7-3

cdr3_nt: TGTGCCAGCAGTGAATTAGGGTACGAGTACTTC
cdr3_aa: CASSELGYEYF
clone_size: NA
j_call: TRBJ2-7
d_call: NA
v_call: TRBV2

cdr3_nt: TGTGCCAGCAGCCGCCGGGGCCTCCAAGAGACCCAGTACTTC
cdr3_aa: CASSRRGLQETQYF
clone_size: NA
j_call: TRBJ2-5
d_call: NA
v_call: TRBV7-6

cdr3_nt: TGTGCCAGCAGCTTAGCGTGGGGAGGGAAATACAATGAGCAGTTCTTC
cdr3_aa: CASSLAWGGKYNEQFF
clone_size: once
j_call: TRBJ2-1
d_call: TRBD2
v_call: TRBV7-6

cdr3_nt: TGTGCCAGCACCCCCCGGGTAGGGAACACTGAAGCTTTCTTT
cdr3_aa: CASTPRVGNTEAFF
clone_size: NA
j_call: TRBJ1-1
d_call: NA
v_call: TRBV11-2

cdr3_nt: TGTGCCAGCAGCCAAGAGACTTGGGACTACGAGCAGTACTTC
cdr3_aa: CASSQETWDYEQYF
clone_size: once
j_call: TRBJ2-7
d_call: NA
v_call: TRBV4-2

cdr3_nt: TGTGCCAGCAGCTTACTACTACTAGCGGGAGGCCAAGAGACCCAGTACTTC
cdr3_aa: CASSLLLLAGGQETQYF
clone_size: NA
j_call: TRBJ2-5
d_call: TRBD2
v_call: TRBV5-4

cdr3_nt: TGTGCCAGCAGCCCAGAGGTCATCGGGGAGCTGTTTTTT
cdr3_aa: CASSPEVIGELFF
clone_size: NA
j_call: TRBJ2-2
d_call: NA
v_call: TRBV7-8

cdr3_nt: TGTGCCAGCTCACCACCTACCAGAGCTGAAGCTTTCTTT
cdr3_aa: CASSPPTRAEAFF
clone_size: once
j_call: TRBJ1-1
d_call: NA
v_call: TRBV18

cdr3_nt: TGTGCCAGTAGTCCAAGAGGGGGCCCGGGCACCTACGAGCAGTACTTC
cdr3_aa: CASSPRGGPGTYEQYF
clone_size: NA
j_call: TRBJ2-7
d_call: TRBD1
v_call: TRBV19

cdr3_nt: TGTGCCAGTAGTATCCGGACATCCCCGGCGGTGAACACTGAAGCTTTCTTT
cdr3_aa: CASSIRTSPAVNTEAFF
clone_size: few
j_call: TRBJ1-1
d_call: NA
v_call: TRBV19

cdr3_nt: TGTGCCAGCAGTCGGGACCGGGATGATCAGCCCCAGCATTTT
cdr3_aa: CASSRDRDDQPQHF
clone_size: NA
j_call: TRBJ1-5
d_call: NA
v_call: TRBV6-6

cdr3_nt: TGTGCCAGCAGCTTAGTTGGCCGCACAGATACGCAGTATTTT
cdr3_aa: CASSLVGRTDTQYF
clone_size: NA
j_call: TRBJ2-3
d_call: NA
v_call: TRBV7-2

cdr3_nt: TGTGCCAGCAGCTTAGGCCAGGGGGCGAACTATGGCTACACCTTC
cdr3_aa: CASSLGQGANYGYTF
clone_size: NA
j_call: TRBJ1-2
d_call: TRBD1
v_call: TRBV7-2

cdr3_nt: TGTGCCAGCAGCGTAGATATGCGGGACTACAATGAGCAGTTCTTC
cdr3_aa: CASSVDMRDYNEQFF
clone_size: NA
j_call: TRBJ2-1
d_call: NA
v_call: TRBV9

cdr3_nt: TGTGCCAGCAGTTACTCAGGGGGGATTAGAAACACCATATATTTT
cdr3_aa: CASSYSGGIRNTIYF
clone_size: NA
j_call: TRBJ1-3
d_call: NA
v_call: TRBV6-6

cdr3_nt: TGTGCCAGCAGCTTGGAACAGGGTCTGGGCGAGCAGTACTTC
cdr3_aa: CASSLEQGLGEQYF
clone_size: NA
j_call: TRBJ2-7
d_call: NA
v_call: TRBV5-4

cdr3_nt: TGTGCCAGCAGCCCTACCTGGGACGGTACCTACGAGCAGTACTTC
cdr3_aa: CASSPTWDGTYEQYF
clone_size: NA
j_call: TRBJ2-7
d_call: NA
v_call: TRBV9

cdr3_nt: TGTGCCAGCAGCTTTAAGCGGGAGGATGTCGGGGAGCTGTTTTTT
cdr3_aa: CASSFKREDVGELFF
clone_size: NA
j_call: TRBJ2-2
d_call: TRBD2
v_call: TRBV11-1

cdr3_nt: TGTGCCAGCTCACCATCGACTAGCGGATGGGGTGAGCAGTTCTTC
cdr3_aa: CASSPSTSGWGEQFF
clone_size: NA
j_call: TRBJ2-1
d_call: TRBD2
v_call: TRBV18

cdr3_nt: TGTGCCAGCAGCGCCCGAGGGCCTACCCCCAATGAGCAGTTCTTC
cdr3_aa: CASSARGPTPNEQFF
clone_size: NA
j_call: TRBJ2-1
d_call: NA
v_call: TRBV9

cdr3_nt: TGTGCCAGCAGCTTAGACCGTGACTTCTACAATGAGCAGTTCTTC
cdr3_aa: CASSLDRDFYNEQFF
clone_size: NA
j_call: TRBJ2-1
d_call: NA
v_call: TRBV7-2

cdr3_nt: TGCGCCAGCAGCCAAAAACTAGCGGGAGGGCCAGATGAGCAGTTCTTC
cdr3_aa: CASSQKLAGGPDEQFF
clone_size: NA
j_call: TRBJ2-1
d_call: TRBD2
v_call: TRBV4-1